This T cell receptor beta chain was sequenced during a study of T cell responses to AZD1222 COVID-19 vaccine. Whole-study results and caveats: Every sample of the repertoires postdated the peak T cell response. At study baseline, merely more than 5 AZD1222 recipients were seropositive.

Comments on this clone: Its antigen is currently unknown. At one boundary the junction diverges from the germline segment, which might be a read error.

The table came from immunoSEQ multiplex PCR; TCRdb's copy has only in-frame clones and leaves some out. The data show some 97,000 clones, with roughly 89% seen just once and around 15% held by the top ten. The length of the CDR3 is 14 residues. Germline values: CDR1 LNHDA, CDR2 SQIVND (reference sequence). J is TRBJ1-5 and V is TRBV19; tentative D call: TRBD1 (6 bases). This receptor was identified in an adult in good health. Here the sequenced sample was peripheral blood, taken on day 0 of AZD1222 vaccination. Here the CDR3 reads CASCMRGGDQPQHF. In nucleotides, the CDR3 is TGTGCCAGTTGTATGAGGGGGGGCGATCAGCCCCAGCATTTT.